The clone carrying this T cell receptor beta chain was observed a handful of times. The data are from a study of human T cells and chemical hapten exposure. TCRdb used MiXCR to reprocess the RACE reads, holding one entry per CDR3 protein. Of roughly 74,000 distinct CDR3 sequences listed, approximately 35% are singletons. Time point given: patch test 1, 2 weeks after DPC sensitization. This sample's treatment: therapeutic diphenylcyclopropenone sensitization with weekly scalp DPC. Germline V lookup: CDR1 SGHTA, CDR2 FQGNSA. The CDR3 has 12 residues. Trimming stripped 1 base from V and 10 bases from J, with 8 bases between.

The sample here was whole blood, taken in connection with sensitization to the hapten diphenylcyclopropenone (DPC). This TCR was sampled from a middle-aged man with alopecia areata. Some clones in this sample may be carry-over from other donors' samples. The chain is built from TRBV7-2 and TRBJ1-5; D is uncertain. CDR3 DNA sequence: TGTGCCAGCAGCTTAGAAACACGACCCCAGCATTTT. Protein sequence: CASSLETRPQHF.